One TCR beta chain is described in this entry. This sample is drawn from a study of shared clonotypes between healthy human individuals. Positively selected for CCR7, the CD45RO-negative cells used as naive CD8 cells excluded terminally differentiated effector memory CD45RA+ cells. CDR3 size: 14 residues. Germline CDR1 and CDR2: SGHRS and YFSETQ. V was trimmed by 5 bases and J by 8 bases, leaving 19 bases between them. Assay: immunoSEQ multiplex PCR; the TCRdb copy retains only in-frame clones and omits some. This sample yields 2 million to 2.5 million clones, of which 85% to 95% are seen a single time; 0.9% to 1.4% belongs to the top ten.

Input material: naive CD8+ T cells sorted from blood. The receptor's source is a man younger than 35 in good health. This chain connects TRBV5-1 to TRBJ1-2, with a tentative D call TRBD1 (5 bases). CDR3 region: CASSPSDNDGGYTF. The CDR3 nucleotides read TGCGCCAGCAGTCCCTCGGACAACGATGGGGGCTACACCTTC.